Given below is one TCR beta chain in context. Its antigen is not identified. Included in the TCR beta cDNA libraries were unique molecular identifiers. Roughly 500,000 cDNA molecules came from roughly 0.93 to 9.6 million T cells. TCRdb ran MiXCR on the PCR reads and lists one entry per CDR3 protein. The repertoire holds hundreds of thousands of distinct CDR3 sequences, approximately 53% seen once, with 4.6% in the top ten. The entry originates in a study of post-analysis software for immune sequencing data. The wider study: Relapsing-remitting, secondary progressive and progressive-relapsing forms made up the multiple sclerosis disease courses. Study-level results: Patients with multiple sclerosis recorded significantly lower normalized Chao1 diversity than controls, the study found. With F measure, samples from one preparation batch clustered together strongly.

This clonotype originated in a girl aged 10-17 years with multiple sclerosis. The sequenced sample was blood.

The CDR3 DNA is TGCAGTGCTAGGGTCGGGGCTAGTTCGGAGACCCAGTACTTC. Protein product: CSARVGASSETQYF. This rearrangement joins TRBV20-1 to TRBJ2-5; D is possibly TRBD1 or TRBD2 (5 bases each). Trimming removed 3 bases at V and 5 bases at J, with 16 bases between. The length of the CDR3 is 14 residues. The germline CDR1 and CDR2 sequences are DFQATT and SNEGSKA (reference sequence).